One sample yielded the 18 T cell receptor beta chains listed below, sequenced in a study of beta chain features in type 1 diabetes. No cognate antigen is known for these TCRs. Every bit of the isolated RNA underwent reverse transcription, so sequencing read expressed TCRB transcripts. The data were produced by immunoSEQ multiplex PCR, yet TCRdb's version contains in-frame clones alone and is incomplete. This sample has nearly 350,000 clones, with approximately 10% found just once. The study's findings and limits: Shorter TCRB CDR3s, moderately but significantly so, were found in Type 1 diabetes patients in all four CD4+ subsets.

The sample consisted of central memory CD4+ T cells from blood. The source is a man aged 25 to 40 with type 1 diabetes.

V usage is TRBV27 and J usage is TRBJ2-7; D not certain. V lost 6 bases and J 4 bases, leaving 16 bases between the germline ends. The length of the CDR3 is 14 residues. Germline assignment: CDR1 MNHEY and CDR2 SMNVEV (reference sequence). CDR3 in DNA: TGTGCCAGCAGCGACCCCGGGCCCCGGTACGAGCAGTACTTC. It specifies CASSDPGPRYEQYF.

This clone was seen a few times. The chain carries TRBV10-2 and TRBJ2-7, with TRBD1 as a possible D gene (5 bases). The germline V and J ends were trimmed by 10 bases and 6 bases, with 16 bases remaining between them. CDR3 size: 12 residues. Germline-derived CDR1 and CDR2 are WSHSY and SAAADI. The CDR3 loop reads CATLGNGAEQYF. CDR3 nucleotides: TGCGCCACCTTGGGGAATGGGGCCGAGCAGTACTTC.

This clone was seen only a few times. The CDR3 protein is CASRTGGPSTDTQYF. In nucleotides, the CDR3 is TGTGCCAGCCGGACGGGGGGGCCTAGCACAGATACGCAGTATTTT. The rearrangement joins TRBV7-9 to TRBJ2-3; 8 bases align to TRBD2. Looked up from germline, CDR1 is SEHNR and CDR2 is FQNEAQ (reference sequence). This CDR3 is built from 15 residues. After removal of 8 bases from V and 0 bases from J, the junction contained 7 bases not matched to a gene.

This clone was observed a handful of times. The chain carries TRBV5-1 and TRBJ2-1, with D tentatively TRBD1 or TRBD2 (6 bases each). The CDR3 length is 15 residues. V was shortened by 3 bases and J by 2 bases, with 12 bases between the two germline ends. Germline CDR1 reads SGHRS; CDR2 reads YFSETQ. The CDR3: CASSYQGTPYNEQFF. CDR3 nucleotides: TGCGCCAGCAGCTATCAGGGGACTCCCTACAATGAGCAGTTCTTC.

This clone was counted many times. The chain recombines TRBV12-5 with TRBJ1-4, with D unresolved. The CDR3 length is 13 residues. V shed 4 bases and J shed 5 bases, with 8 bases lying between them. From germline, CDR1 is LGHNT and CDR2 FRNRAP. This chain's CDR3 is CASGSPKNEKLFF. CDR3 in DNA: TGTGCTAGTGGTTCGCCTAAGAATGAAAAACTGTTTTTT.

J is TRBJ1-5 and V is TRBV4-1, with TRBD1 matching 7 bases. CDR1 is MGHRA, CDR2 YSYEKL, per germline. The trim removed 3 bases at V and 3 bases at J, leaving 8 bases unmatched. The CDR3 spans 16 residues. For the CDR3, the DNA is TGCGCCAGCAGCCAGGACCGGGACAGTGACAATCAGCCCCAGCATTTT. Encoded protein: CASSQDRDSDNQPQHF.

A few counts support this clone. The CDR3 DNA follows: TGTGCCTGGAGTGCGGACGGGCGCGGAGTGCCCCAGCATTTT. It specifies CAWSADGRGVPQHF. V usage is TRBV30 and J usage is TRBJ1-5; D remains unclear. The CDR3 loop spans 14 amino acids. In germline, CDR1 is GTSNPN, CDR2 SVGIG (reference sequence). V was pared by 1 base and J by 9 bases, with 16 bases between.

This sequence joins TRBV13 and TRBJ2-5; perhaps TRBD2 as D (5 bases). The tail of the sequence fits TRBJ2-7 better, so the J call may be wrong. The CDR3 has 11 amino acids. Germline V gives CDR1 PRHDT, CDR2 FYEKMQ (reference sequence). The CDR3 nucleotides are TGTGCCAGCAGCCTCGGAGGCGAGCAGTACTTC. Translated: CASSLGGEQYF.

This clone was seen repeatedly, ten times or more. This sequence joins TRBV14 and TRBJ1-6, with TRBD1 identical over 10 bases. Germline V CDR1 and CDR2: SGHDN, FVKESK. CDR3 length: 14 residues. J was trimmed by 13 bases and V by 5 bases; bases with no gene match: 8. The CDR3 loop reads CASSFRDRGSPLHF. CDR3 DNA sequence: TGTGCCAGCAGCTTCCGGGACAGGGGATCTCCCCTCCACTTT.

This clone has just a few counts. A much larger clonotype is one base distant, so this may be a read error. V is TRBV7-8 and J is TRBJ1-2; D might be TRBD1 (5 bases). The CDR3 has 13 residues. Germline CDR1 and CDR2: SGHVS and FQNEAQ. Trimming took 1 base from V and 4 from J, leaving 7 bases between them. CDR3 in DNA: TGTGCCAGCAGCTTAGGAGGGGCCTATGGCTACACCTTC. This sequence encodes CASSLGGAYGYTF.

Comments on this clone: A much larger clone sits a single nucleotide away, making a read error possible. CDR3 nucleotide sequence: TGCAGCGGCGCGGGGGGAGGCAATCAGCCCCAGCATTTT. This codes for CSGAGGGNQPQHF. The genes are TRBV29-1 and TRBJ1-5; D might be TRBD1 (5 bases). The germline V and J ends were trimmed by 7 bases and 2 bases, with 12 bases remaining between them. The germline V gene encodes CDR1 SQVTM and CDR2 ANQGSEA. The CDR3 runs to 13 residues.

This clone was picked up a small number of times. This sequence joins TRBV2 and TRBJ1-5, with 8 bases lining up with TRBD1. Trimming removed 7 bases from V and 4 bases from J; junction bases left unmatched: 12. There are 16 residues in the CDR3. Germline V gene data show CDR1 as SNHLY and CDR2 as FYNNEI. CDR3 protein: CASTYTGTGGNQPQHF. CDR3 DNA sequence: TGTGCCAGCACCTACACGGGGACAGGTGGGAATCAGCCCCAGCATTTT.

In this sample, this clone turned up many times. The CDR3 protein is CASRVSGANVLTF. The DNA for the CDR3 is TGTGCCAGTAGGGTGTCTGGGGCCAACGTCCTGACTTTC. The chain uses TRBV7-8 and TRBJ2-6, with D unresolved. The CDR3 totals 13 residues. Germline V lookup: CDR1 SGHVS, CDR2 FQNEAQ. Trimming shortened V by 9 bases and J by 1 base, and 7 bases separated the two germline ends.

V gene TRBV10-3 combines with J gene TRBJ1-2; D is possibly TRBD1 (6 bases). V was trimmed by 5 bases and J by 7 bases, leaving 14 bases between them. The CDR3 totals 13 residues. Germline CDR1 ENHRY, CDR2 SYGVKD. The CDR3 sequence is CAISSGVRSGYTF. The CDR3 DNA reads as TGTGCCATCAGTTCAGGGGTCCGGAGTGGCTACACCTTC.

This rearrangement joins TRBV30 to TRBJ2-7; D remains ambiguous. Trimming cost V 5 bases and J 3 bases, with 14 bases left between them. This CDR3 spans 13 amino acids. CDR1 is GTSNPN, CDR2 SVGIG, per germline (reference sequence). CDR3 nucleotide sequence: TGTGCCTGGGACCAGGCTCCGGGCTACGAGCAGTACTTC. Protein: CAWDQAPGYEQYF.

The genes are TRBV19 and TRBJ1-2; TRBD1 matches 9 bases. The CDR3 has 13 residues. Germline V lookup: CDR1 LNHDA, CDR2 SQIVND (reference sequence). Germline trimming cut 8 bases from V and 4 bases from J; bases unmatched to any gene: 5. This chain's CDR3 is CASSKDRGYGYTF. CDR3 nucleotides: TGTGCCAGTTCAAAGGACAGGGGCTATGGCTACACCTTC.

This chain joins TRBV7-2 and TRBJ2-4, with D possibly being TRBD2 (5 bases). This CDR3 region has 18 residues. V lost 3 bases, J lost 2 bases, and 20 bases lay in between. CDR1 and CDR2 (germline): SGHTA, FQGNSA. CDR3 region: CASSFPTSLGATKNIQYF. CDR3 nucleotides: TGTGCCAGCAGCTTTCCCACCTCGCTGGGAGCGACCAAAAACATTCAGTACTTC.

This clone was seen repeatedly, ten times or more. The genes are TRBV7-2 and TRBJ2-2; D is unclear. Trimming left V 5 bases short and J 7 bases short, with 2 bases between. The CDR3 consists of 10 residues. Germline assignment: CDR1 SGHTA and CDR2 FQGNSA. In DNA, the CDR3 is TGTGCCAGCAGCCTCGGGGAGCTGTTTTTT. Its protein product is CASSLGELFF.